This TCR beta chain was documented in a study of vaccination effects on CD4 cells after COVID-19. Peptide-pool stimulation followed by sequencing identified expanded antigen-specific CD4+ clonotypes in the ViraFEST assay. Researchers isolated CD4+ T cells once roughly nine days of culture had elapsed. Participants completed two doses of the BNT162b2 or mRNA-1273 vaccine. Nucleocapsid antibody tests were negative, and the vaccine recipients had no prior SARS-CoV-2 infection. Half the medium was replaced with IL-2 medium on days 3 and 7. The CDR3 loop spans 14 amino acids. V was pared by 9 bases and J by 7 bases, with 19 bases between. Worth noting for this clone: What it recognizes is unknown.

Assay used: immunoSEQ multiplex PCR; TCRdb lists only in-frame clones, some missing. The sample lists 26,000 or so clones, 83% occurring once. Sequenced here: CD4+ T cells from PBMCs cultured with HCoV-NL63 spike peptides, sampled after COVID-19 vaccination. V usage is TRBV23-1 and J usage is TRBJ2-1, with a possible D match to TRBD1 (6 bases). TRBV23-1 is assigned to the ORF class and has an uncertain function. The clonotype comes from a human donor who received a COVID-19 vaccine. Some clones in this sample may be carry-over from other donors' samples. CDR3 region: CARGAEDSLNEQFF. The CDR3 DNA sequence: TGCGCCAGAGGAGCAGAGGACAGCCTTAATGAGCAGTTCTTC.